This paragraph covers one TCR beta chain sequence. The sample originates from a study of blood T cell repertoires in COVID-19. For the study at large: Samples came from the United States, Italy and Spain, spanning acute and convalescent COVID-19. The analysed material was cDNA or gDNA that came from T cells, B-cell-depleted T cells, or PBMCs.

Per the original data handling: Amplification from reference gene primers served as the basis for estimated nucleated cell counts. Clones were sequenced by immunoSEQ multiplex PCR, and TCRdb holds only the in-frame ones, with some missing. That table is the source of V, J and clone size, and D and trimming were worked out from the DNA. The table lists about 85,000 clones, 90% of them singletons. This CDR3 has 18 amino acids. V lost 4 bases and J 2 bases, leaving 21 bases between the germline ends. The germline V gene encodes CDR1 SGHAT and CDR2 FQNNGV. The V call is TRBV11-2, the J call TRBJ2-4, with D perhaps matching TRBD1 (5 bases). The sequenced material came from peripheral blood. The receptor was isolated from an elderly woman with active or convalescent COVID-19. CDR3 nucleotides: TGTGCCAGCAGCTCCAGATCGCAGGGCGGCGATTCCAAAAACATTCAGTACTTC. Translation: CASSSRSQGGDSKNIQYF.